Listed below are T cell receptor beta chains from one sample, sequenced in a study of post-analysis software for immune sequencing data. TCRdb re-derived calls from the PCR reads in MiXCR, one entry per CDR3 protein. The sample carries hundreds of thousands of distinct CDR3 sequences, 25% to 30% recorded once. The sequenced material came from blood. The origin of the receptors is a girl under 18 with multiple sclerosis. Both conserved end residues are part of each CDR3. Each record gives: D gene, V gene, J gene, clone size, CDR3 DNA, CDR3 protein. A D gene is named only where the DNA matches it firmly. Expanded clones are given a class, and other clones once, few, many or no size at all.

NA	TRBV5-6	TRBJ1-2	NA	TGTGCCAGCAGCTTGCCCCCAGGGGTAGGCTACACCTTC	CASSLPPGVGYTF
TRBD1	TRBV2	TRBJ2-7	few	TGTGCCAGCAACGGACAGGGGATCTACGAGCAGTACTTC	CASNGQGIYEQYF
NA	TRBV5-1	TRBJ2-4	few	TGCGCCAGCAGCCACCGGGGCCCTCAGGCCAAAAACATTCAGTACTTC	CASSHRGPQAKNIQYF
NA	TRBV28	TRBJ2-7	NA	TGTGCCAGCAGTTTACCAGGGGACTTGGACGAGCAGTACTTC	CASSLPGDLDEQYF
TRBD1	TRBV4-3	TRBJ1-1	few	TGCGCCAGCAGCCAATCCTTTAACAGGGGGCGAACTGAAGCTTTCTTT	CASSQSFNRGRTEAFF
NA	TRBV7-2	TRBJ1-1	NA	TGTGCCAGCAGCTTAGTCGGGGGGCTCGACACTGAAGCTTTCTTT	CASSLVGGLDTEAFF
TRBD1	TRBV4-2	TRBJ2-7	few	TGTGCCAGCAGCCAGCTTGGACAGGGCAACCTATCCTACGAGCAGTACTTC	CASSQLGQGNLSYEQYF
TRBD2	TRBV5-1	TRBJ2-4	few	TGCGCCAGCAGTTCCCTTGGGACTAGCGGAACCCAGTACTTC	CASSSLGTSGTQYF
NA	TRBV2	TRBJ2-1	few	TGTGCCAGCAGTCCATCGCCCGACCGCTCCTACAATGAGCAGTTCTTC	CASSPSPDRSYNEQFF
NA	TRBV7-2	TRBJ1-5	NA	TGTGCCAGCGGCAACCGCGGACGGCCCCGGCATTTT	CASGNRGRPRHF
TRBD1	TRBV20-1	TRBJ1-3	NA	TGCAGTGCGTTGGACAGGGCTATCCTCTCTGGAAACACCATATATTTT	CSALDRAILSGNTIYF
NA	TRBV11-2	TRBJ2-1	NA	TGTGCCAGCGCATACGGGGGAAGTATCTCCTACAATGAGCAGTTCTTC	CASAYGGSISYNEQFF
NA	TRBV12-3/TRBV12-4	TRBJ1-5	NA	TGTGCCAGCCAGCTCGGTGGAACCGGGCTGCCCCAGCATTTT	CASQLGGTGLPQHF
NA	TRBV20-1	TRBJ1-5	NA	TGCAGTGCTCTGGCGAGACAGAGGGATCAGCCCCAGCATTTT	CSALARQRDQPQHF
NA	TRBV7-8	TRBJ1-4	NA	TGTGCCAGCAGCTTACCTCGCAGGGTGCTAAATGAAAAACTGTTTTTT	CASSLPRRVLNEKLFF
NA	TRBV12-3/TRBV12-4	TRBJ1-2	few	TGTGCCAGCAGAAGAGTGGGGAAAGAGGGCTACACCTTC	CASRRVGKEGYTF
TRBD2	TRBV24-1	TRBJ2-1	few	TGTGCCACCAGCATGACTAGCGTGGAGCAGTTCTTC	CATSMTSVEQFF
NA	TRBV7-6	TRBJ1-5	NA	TGTGCCAGCAGCTTACGGGGTACCCTCAATCAGCCCCAGCATTTT	CASSLRGTLNQPQHF
TRBD1	TRBV29-1	TRBJ2-1	few	TGCAGCGTTGAAGGCCCAACGCGACAGGGGGGTTCCTACAATGAGCAGTTCTTC	CSVEGPTRQGGSYNEQFF
TRBD2	TRBV7-2	TRBJ2-1	NA	TGTGCCAGCAGCACTAGCGGGGGGGCTCACTTTGAGCAGTTCTTC	CASSTSGGAHFEQFF
TRBD2	TRBV20-1	TRBJ2-1	NA	TGCAGTGCCGCGGGACTAGCGGGAGTCTATGAGCAGTTCTTC	CSAAGLAGVYEQFF
TRBD2	TRBV7-2	TRBJ2-1	NA	TGTGCCAGCAACCTAGCGGGGTGCAATGAGCAGTTCTTC	CASNLAGCNEQFF
NA	TRBV4-2	TRBJ1-2	few	TGTGCCAGCAGCCAAGAGCCGGGAGTCAACTATGGCTACACCTTC	CASSQEPGVNYGYTF
NA	TRBV2	TRBJ2-7	NA	TGTGCCAGCAGTGAAGCGCAGGCGGGCTCCTACGAGCAGTACTTC	CASSEAQAGSYEQYF
TRBD2	TRBV15	TRBJ2-1	few	TGTGCCACCAGCATAATAGCGGGAGAAGGGCAGTTCTTC	CATSIIAGEGQFF
TRBD1	TRBV29-1	TRBJ2-7	NA	TGCAGCGTGGGACAGGGCTATCTCGAGCAGTACTTC	CSVGQGYLEQYF
NA	TRBV6-5	TRBJ1-2	NA	TGTGCCAGCAGCACCCGGGACCGCCGCTACACCTTC	CASSTRDRRYTF
NA	TRBV7-9	TRBJ1-2	NA	TGTGCCAGCAGCTTAGTCAGTGAGGCGAGGATTTATGGCTACACCTTC	CASSLVSEARIYGYTF
TRBD2	TRBV4-2	TRBJ2-7	NA	TGTGCCAGCGGCCAAGAGGGAGGGGATTTGGAGTACTTC	CASGQEGGDLEYF
TRBD1	TRBV9	TRBJ2-1	NA	TGTGCCAGCAGCGCCACCGGGACAGGGTTGAATGAGCAGTTCTTC	CASSATGTGLNEQFF
TRBD1	TRBV5-1	TRBJ2-4	many	TGCGCCAGCAGCCTAGAAGGACAGGGAAACATTCAGTACTTC	CASSLEGQGNIQYF
TRBD2	TRBV7-8	TRBJ2-7	few	TGTGCCAGCAGCTTGACTAGCGGGAGTCTCCTCTCCTACGAGCAGTACTTC	CASSLTSGSLLSYEQYF
TRBD1	TRBV7-9	TRBJ2-6	once	TGTGCCAGCACCGCGACAGGGGGCCAGTCTGGGGCCAACATCCTGACTTTC	CASTATGGQSGANILTF
TRBD2	TRBV9	TRBJ2-3	NA	TGTGCCAGCAGCGTAGGGACTAGCGGGGGACGCACGAATACGCAGTATTTT	CASSVGTSGGRTNTQYF
TRBD2	TRBV19	TRBJ2-1	NA	TGTGCCAGTAGTTCTAGCGGACCACACAATGAGCAGTTCTTC	CASSSSGPHNEQFF
NA	TRBV2	TRBJ2-3	NA	TGTGCCAGCAGCGCCTTGGGTGGCACAGATACGCAGTATTTT	CASSALGGTDTQYF
NA	TRBV10-3	TRBJ2-3	once	TGTGCCATCAGCATAGCGGAAGTCGCAGATACGCAGTATTTT	CAISIAEVADTQYF
NA	TRBV7-6	TRBJ2-3	NA	TGTGCCAGCAGCTTAAGTTTCTCTTATGCAGATACGCAGTATTTT	CASSLSFSYADTQYF
NA	TRBV29-1	TRBJ2-1	many	TGCAGCACCGGAGGGCCAGACCAGTTCTTC	CSTGGPDQFF
NA	TRBV29-1	TRBJ2-1	few	TGCAGCGTTGGGGGCAGGGGGGCCTTAAATGAGCAGTTCTTC	CSVGGRGALNEQFF
NA	TRBV7-9	TRBJ2-1	NA	TGTGCCAGCAGCTCGTTTCCAGGGATCGCCTACAATGAGCAGTTCTTC	CASSSFPGIAYNEQFF
NA	TRBV24-1	TRBJ2-3	few	TGTGCCACCAGTGACCCCGTATTAAACACAGATACGCAGTATTTT	CATSDPVLNTDTQYF
TRBD1	TRBV27	TRBJ1-1	NA	TGTGCCAGCAGTTTCCCAGGGGGTCAGGAAGCTTTCTTT	CASSFPGGQEAFF
NA	TRBV19	TRBJ1-2	NA	TGTGCCAGTAGTATGGGCCGCAACTATGGCTACACCTTC	CASSMGRNYGYTF
NA	TRBV5-5	TRBJ2-7	many	TGTGCCAGCAGCTCCGGCGCCTACGAGCAGTACTTC	CASSSGAYEQYF
NA	TRBV28	TRBJ2-1	NA	TGTGCCAGCAGCACCGCCTGGGAGGCTGGTGAGCAGTTCTTC	CASSTAWEAGEQFF
NA	TRBV7-9	TRBJ1-4	NA	TGTGCCAGCAGCTTAGTCGCGGACGCGAGGGAAAAACTGTTTTTT	CASSLVADAREKLFF
TRBD1	TRBV4-1	TRBJ1-5	few	TGCGCCAGCAGCCAAGATGGAGCAGGGGGCGATCAGCCCCAGCATTTT	CASSQDGAGGDQPQHF
NA	TRBV5-1	TRBJ2-2	few	TGCGCCAGCAGCGTGTCTGTGGCAGGGGAGCTGTTTTTT	CASSVSVAGELFF
TRBD2	TRBV7-2	TRBJ2-3	NA	TGTGCCAGCAGCTTCACAGCGGGGGGCTCAACCGCTAGCACAGATACGCAGTATTTT	CASSFTAGGSTASTDTQYF
NA	TRBV15	TRBJ1-2	NA	TGTGCCACCAGCAGAAAAGGGGATGGGAACTATGGCTACACCTTC	CATSRKGDGNYGYTF
NA	TRBV7-2	TRBJ2-3	few	TGTGCCAGCAGCTTAGGTGCTAGCGTAGCAGATACGCAGTATTTT	CASSLGASVADTQYF
NA	TRBV6-2/TRBV6-3	TRBJ2-1	NA	TGTGCCAGCAGGGAGCCGGGACGGCAGTTCTTC	CASREPGRQFF
TRBD2	TRBV6-5	TRBJ2-3	NA	TGTGCCAGCGGGAGGGGAACCCTCAATCAAAAAGATACGCAGTATTTT	CASGRGTLNQKDTQYF
TRBD2	TRBV29-1	TRBJ2-1	few	TGCAGCGTTCCGACTAGCGGGGGGGACAATGAGCAGTTCTTC	CSVPTSGGDNEQFF
TRBD1	TRBV6-5	TRBJ2-7	NA	TGTGCCAGCAGTCGCCCGGGACAGGGGGCCAACGAGCAGTACTTC	CASSRPGQGANEQYF
NA	TRBV7-2	TRBJ1-1	NA	TGTGCCAGCAGCGTCACGGTCTCATCCTTTGAAGCTTTCTTT	CASSVTVSSFEAFF
TRBD1	TRBV7-6	TRBJ2-5	NA	TGTGTCAGCAGCCTCCTACAGGGGGCTAGTGCGGGGGAGACCCAGTACTTC	CVSSLLQGASAGETQYF
TRBD1	TRBV9	TRBJ2-7	NA	TGTGCCAGCAGCGCAACCGGGACAGGGAGCGGCGAGCAGTACTTC	CASSATGTGSGEQYF
NA	TRBV9	TRBJ1-2	NA	TGTGCCAGCGGAGGGGGGGGCGCGAATGGCTACACCTTC	CASGGGGANGYTF